One and the same sample provided the 3 T cell receptor beta chains below, sequenced in a study of T cells in localized non-small cell lung cancer. Generated by immunoSEQ multiplex PCR, the TCRdb table keeps only in-frame clones and is missing some. The sample yields approximately 45,000 clones, around 81% seen once. The specimen was peripheral blood mononuclear cells, collected before any cancer treatment. The receptors were sampled from a man aged 40 to 69 with stage III lung adenocarcinoma.

This sequence joins TRBV4-1 and TRBJ2-3, with 15 positions matching TRBD2. Germline V lookup: CDR1 MGHRA, CDR2 YSYEKL. Unmatched junction bases numbered 5, after V lost 2 bases and J lost 2 bases. The CDR3 totals 18 residues. The CDR3 loop is CASSQWTSGGAVTDTQYF. The CDR3 region has the DNA TGCGCCAGCAGCCAATGGACTAGCGGGGGGGCCGTCACAGATACGCAGTATTTT.

V gene TRBV19 combines with J gene TRBJ2-3; 7 bases align to TRBD2. The CDR3 runs 15 residues. V dropped 5 bases and J dropped 1; count of bases not matched to a gene: 6. In germline, CDR1 is LNHDA, CDR2 SQIVND (reference sequence). CDR3 nucleotides: TGTGCCAGTAGTCCCGGACTAGGGGGCACAGATACGCAGTATTTT. This codes for CASSPGLGGTDTQYF.

The rearrangement links TRBV27 to TRBJ1-5, with a tentative D call TRBD1 (5 bases). Trimming took 5 bases from V and 6 from J, leaving 8 bases between them. Germline values: CDR1 MNHEY, CDR2 SMNVEV (reference sequence). The CDR3 has 12 residues. CDR3 DNA sequence: TGTGCCAGCAGTGACAGCGGTCAGCCCCAGCATTTT. Amino acids: CASSDSGQPQHF.